This note documents a single T cell receptor beta chain sequence. As the sequencing template, cDNA was produced by extracting RNA and reverse transcribing it. The data were produced by immunoSEQ multiplex PCR, yet TCRdb's version contains in-frame clones alone and is incomplete. This table has 150,000 or so clones, approximately 50% appearing once. The V gene end was trimmed by 1 base and the J gene end by 5 bases; junction bases not matched to a gene: 10. CDR3 length equals 15 residues. From germline, CDR1 is SQVTM and CDR2 ANQGSEA. The data belong to a study of CD8+ T cells in alopecia areata. J is TRBJ1-1 and V is TRBV29-1, with 7 bases fitting TRBD1. This receptor was obtained from a human donor with alopecia areata. Material for sequencing was CD4+ T cells sorted from blood. As DNA, the CDR3 is TGCAGCGTTGAAGGGACAGGCCTAGCGGAGACTGAAGCTTTCTTT. It codes for CSVEGTGLAETEAFF. Together with reference TRBV29-1 and TRBJ1-1, the CDR3 gives the full variable domain: SAVISQKPSRDICQRGTSLTIQCQVDSQVTMMFWYRQQPGQSLTLIATANQGSEATYESGFVIDKFPISRPNLTFSTLTVSNMSPEDSSIYLCSVEGTGLAETEAFFGQGTRLTVV.